Sequencing of this T cell receptor beta chain was carried out in a study of T cell responses to AZD1222 COVID-19 vaccine. Study findings and constraints: Seropositive at baseline were only six AZD1222 recipients.

The repertoire was sequenced with immunoSEQ multiplex PCR; TCRdb's copy has only in-frame clones and lacks some. The repertoire includes about 140,000 clones, just over 90% of them detected once, and approximately 1.2% sits in the top ten. This clone was detected once. Its antigen is not known. The CDR3 loop spans 15 amino acids. Germline CDR1 and CDR2: SGHAT and FQNNGV. V was clipped by 2 bases and J by 9 bases, with 20 bases between them. The source was peripheral blood, collected 28 days after the second AZD1222 dose. The V gene is TRBV11-2, the J gene TRBJ2-7; D not resolved. The receptor comes from an adult who received the AZD1222 COVID-19 vaccine. The CDR3 loop is CASSLPARPLSGQYF. The CDR3 DNA reads as TGTGCCAGCAGCTTACCTGCCAGGCCACTCTCAGGGCAGTACTTC.